This is a list of T cell receptor beta chains from one sample in a study of breast tumors, draining lymph nodes, adjacent tissues. TCRdb reanalysed the multiplex PCR reads using MiXCR and keeps one entry per CDR3 protein. The sample holds around 300,000 distinct CDR3 sequences, more than 30% seen once. The specimen was axillary lymph node tissue. The origin of the receptors is a female donor with breast cancer. Some clones in this sample may be carry-over from other donors' samples. Both conserved end residues are part of each CDR3. The D gene is left open where the match is weak. Clone size is given for some rows only: seen once, a few or many times, or a class if the clone is expanded.

TRBV11-3	many	TRBJ2-5	NA	CASSLGVRTETQYF	TGTGCCAGCAGCTTAGGGGTGAGGACAGAGACCCAGTACTTC
TRBV20-1	NA	TRBJ1-1	NA	CSAPRAGKMNTEAFF	TGCAGTGCTCCCAGGGCAGGGAAAATGAACACTGAAGCTTTCTTT
TRBV29-1	many	TRBJ2-2	NA	CSVKPWTGELFF	TGCAGCGTTAAGCCGTGGACCGGGGAGCTGTTTTTT
TRBV5-1	many	TRBJ1-4	NA	CASSDATNEKLFF	TGCGCCAGCAGCGATGCAACTAATGAAAAACTGTTTTTT
TRBV2	many	TRBJ2-7	NA	CASSDSGYEQYF	TGTGCCAGCAGTGATTCAGGGTACGAGCAGTACTTC
TRBV4-1	many	TRBJ2-3	TRBD1	CASSQDTRQGGKDTQYF	TGCGCCAGCAGCCAAGATACGAGACAGGGGGGAAAGGATACGCAGTATTTT
TRBV20-1	many	TRBJ1-2	NA	CSASLRINYGYTF	TGCAGTGCTAGTCTAAGGATTAACTATGGCTACACCTTC
TRBV27	few	TRBJ1-2	NA	CASSPSGSHGLGYTF	TGTGCCAGCAGTCCGTCGGGGTCTCACGGCCTTGGCTACACCTTC
TRBV20-1	NA	TRBJ1-6	TRBD1	CGAKQGDRLNPPLHF	TGCGGTGCTAAACAGGGGGACAGACTTAATCCACCCCTCCACTTT
TRBV7-2	many	TRBJ2-5	TRBD1	CASSFRDSQETQYF	TGTGCCAGCAGCTTCCGGGACAGTCAAGAGACCCAGTACTTC
TRBV3-1	few	TRBJ1-3	TRBD1	CASSHRDRGANTIYF	TGTGCCAGCAGCCATCGGGACAGGGGAGCAAACACCATATATTTT
TRBV28	few	TRBJ2-4	TRBD2	CASSSRTSGRAFNIQYF	TGTGCCAGCAGTTCTAGGACTAGCGGGAGGGCCTTCAACATTCAGTACTTC
TRBV5-8	few	TRBJ1-1	NA	CASSLTTGNTGAFF	TGTGCCAGCAGCTTAACTACCGGGAACACTGGAGCTTTCTTT
TRBV6-2/TRBV6-3	NA	TRBJ2-7	NA	CASLVQYRINYEQYF	TGTGCCAGCTTGGTACAATACAGGATAAACTACGAGCAGTACTTC
TRBV19	many	TRBJ2-2	NA	CASSIGLIPGELFF	TGTGCCAGTAGTATTGGCTTAATCCCCGGGGAGCTGTTTTTT
TRBV19	many	TRBJ2-1	NA	CASSNGPYNEQFF	TGTGCCAGTAGTAATGGACCCTACAATGAGCAGTTCTTC
TRBV20-1	many	TRBJ2-7	NA	CSARDRGRVSYEQYF	TGCAGTGCTAGAGACAGGGGCAGAGTTTCCTACGAGCAGTACTTC
TRBV19	many	TRBJ2-7	NA	CASSTRQETYEQYF	TGTGCCAGTAGTACCCGACAGGAAACCTACGAGCAGTACTTC
TRBV28	NA	TRBJ2-5	NA	CAIRGYQETQYF	TGTGCCATTCGTGGGTACCAAGAGACCCAGTACTTC
TRBV5-8	many	TRBJ2-3	NA	CASSLEQARTDTQYF	TGTGCCAGCAGCTTGGAGCAGGCGCGCACAGATACGCAGTATTTT
TRBV6-5	few	TRBJ2-7	TRBD2	CASSHSLAGSSYEQYF	TGTGCCAGCAGTCACTCTCTAGCGGGGTCCTCCTACGAGCAGTACTTC
TRBV10-1	many	TRBJ2-5	NA	CASSDQETQYF	TGCGCCAGCAGTGACCAAGAGACCCAGTACTTC
TRBV6-2/TRBV6-3	few	TRBJ2-2	TRBD2	CASSYGGTRNTGELFF	TGTGCCAGCAGTTACGGGGGGACTAGGAACACCGGGGAGCTGTTTTTT
TRBV5-4	NA	TRBJ2-1	NA	CASSLGPTYSEQFF	TGTGCCAGCAGCTTGGGCCCGACCTACAGTGAGCAGTTCTTC
TRBV5-4	many	TRBJ2-7	NA	CASSPVGALGEQYF	TGTGCCAGCAGCCCCGTCGGGGCGCTAGGCGAGCAGTACTTC
TRBV20-1	many	TRBJ2-7	TRBD2	CSALMGTSGRGYEQYF	TGCAGTGCTCTGATGGGGACTAGCGGGAGGGGGTACGAGCAGTACTTC
TRBV12-5	many	TRBJ2-7	TRBD1	CASGMGQGSPYEQYF	TGTGCTAGTGGAATGGGACAGGGTTCCCCCTACGAGCAGTACTTC
TRBV15	many	TRBJ2-7	NA	CATSRDRGPYEQYF	TGTGCCACCAGCAGAGATCGCGGCCCCTACGAGCAGTACTTC
TRBV6-5	many	TRBJ2-1	NA	CASSYSRMNEQFF	TGTGCCAGCAGTTACTCGAGGATGAATGAGCAGTTCTTC
TRBV3-2	NA	TRBJ1-5	NA	CASSQDWRSGDNQPQHF	TGTGCCAGCAGCCAAGATTGGCGTTCCGGAGATAATCAGCCCCAGCATTTT
TRBV5-4	NA	TRBJ2-2	NA	CASSFPGGPGRFTGELFF	TGTGCCAGCAGCTTCCCTGGAGGGCCAGGGCGTTTCACCGGGGAGCTGTTTTTT
TRBV6-1	many	TRBJ1-6	NA	CASSDLTYSPLHF	TGTGCCAGCAGTGACTTGACCTATTCACCCCTCCACTTT
TRBV20-1	NA	TRBJ1-1	NA	CSAPRRPQNTEAFF	TGCAGTGCCCCCCGGCGGCCACAGAACACTGAAGCTTTCTTT